This T cell receptor (beta chain) emerged from a study of blood T cell repertoires in COVID-19. Overall study context: Material from acute and convalescent COVID-19 was sourced from the United States, Italy and Spain. T cells, B-cell-depleted T cells, or PBMCs supplied cDNA or gDNA.

The CDR3 runs 16 residues. Trimming stripped 4 bases from V and 7 bases from J, with 20 bases between. CDR1 is SGHRS and CDR2 is YFSETQ in the germline V gene. The table came from immunoSEQ multiplex PCR; TCRdb's copy has only in-frame clones and leaves some out. The sample has about 170,000 clones, 83% seen once. Ages ranged from about 18 to 89 years, with residence in about two dozen US areas. Membership in each cohort depended on participant-reported clinical history. Specimen: PBMCs or T cells enriched from blood (not recorded which). The rearrangement links TRBV5-1 to TRBJ1-4; weak D call: TRBD1 (5 bases). This TCR was sampled from a woman between 45 and 60 years old in a cohort exposed to, infected with or recovered from COVID-19 (not recorded which). CDR3 sequence: CASSGGGAEGSEKLFF. Here the CDR3 DNA reads TGCGCCAGCAGCGGTGGGGGTGCGGAGGGCAGTGAAAAACTGTTTTTT.